This paragraph reports one T cell receptor beta chain. Its antigen is currently unknown. J lost 1 base, V lost 0 bases, and 14 bases had no gene match. CDR3 length: 19 residues. Germline assignment: CDR1 KGHSY and CDR2 FQNENV. A CD8+CD4-CCR7+CD45RA+ gate was used to sort naive CD8 T cells. MiXCR was run by TCRdb on the PCR reads, yielding one entry per CDR3 protein. This table holds under 600,000 distinct CDR3 sequences, roughly 26% found once. The sample originates from a study of molecular identifiers for immune sequencing clone quantification. Study overall: Five aliquots were made in replicates from the RNA of around 18,000 or 91,000 naive CD8 cells, and four were sequenced. General study findings and limits: Clones above 20 RNA copies contained over 98% of effector molecules and under 1% of naive molecules.

Source material: naive CD8+ T cells from blood, with Jurkat cell RNA spiked in. Stated subset: FACS-sorted CD8+CD4-CCR7+CD45RA+ naive T cells. The sequence derives from a human donor in good health. Some libraries in this study had Jurkat cell RNA spiked in. V gene TRBV16 combines with J gene TRBJ1-1; the match to TRBD1 covers 7 bases. CDR3 region: CASSQSGETGRKGNTEAFF. CDR3 in DNA: TGTGCCAGCAGCCAATCGGGGGAGACAGGGAGAAAGGGGAACACTGAAGCTTTCTTT.